The 20 T cell receptor beta chains below were found in one sample sequenced in a study of T cell responses to AZD1222 COVID-19 vaccine. Sequencing was performed with immunoSEQ multiplex PCR; in TCRdb, only in-frame clones are kept and a portion is missing. The sample records around 270,000 clones, approximately 94% being singletons. The sequencing here drew on peripheral blood, taken 28 days after the second AZD1222 dose. Every receptor here comes from an adult who received the AZD1222 COVID-19 vaccine.

The chain links TRBV5-4 to TRBJ2-6; D not resolved. V lost 4 bases and J 0 bases, leaving 14 bases between the germline ends. Germline V gives CDR1 SGHNT, CDR2 YYREEE (reference sequence). The CDR3 extends over 17 amino acids. CDR3 sequence (DNA): TGTGCCAGCAGCCCGCCCCTGGTCCTCTCTGGGGCCAACGTCCTGACTTTC. This translates into CASSPPLVLSGANVLTF.

Comment on this clone: This sample includes further DNA sequences coding for the same CDR3. This rearrangement joins TRBV7-2 to TRBJ1-5; no clear D. CDR1 is SGHTA and CDR2 is FQGNSA in the germline V gene. The CDR3 covers 12 residues. Trimming cost V 6 bases and J 5 bases, with 8 bases left between them. The CDR3 loop is CASSLRDQPQHF. CDR3 DNA sequence: TGTGCCAGCAGTTTAAGGGATCAGCCCCAGCATTTT.

The rearrangement joins TRBV6-5 to TRBJ1-5; D uncertain. Germline lookup yields CDR1 MNHEY and CDR2 SVGAGI. The CDR3 has 15 residues. Trimming removed 2 bases at V and 5 bases at J, with 13 bases between. The chain's CDR3 is CASSYSPSIDQPQHF. The CDR3 bases are TGTGCCAGCAGTTACAGTCCAAGTATCGATCAGCCCCAGCATTTT.

The rearrangement links TRBV2 to TRBJ1-5; a weak D match, TRBD1 (5 bases). The CDR3 runs 16 residues. Per the germline V gene, CDR1 is SNHLY and CDR2 is FYNNEI. V shed 6 bases and J shed 2 bases, with 17 bases lying between them. The CDR3 reads CASSADQGARNQPQHF. DNA for the CDR3: TGTGCCAGCAGCGCTGATCAGGGTGCCCGCAATCAGCCCCAGCATTTT.

V and J are TRBV29-1 and TRBJ2-1, with D possibly matching TRBD1 (5 bases). Trimming left V 6 bases short and J 10 bases short, with 16 bases between. The CDR3 has 12 residues. The germline CDR1 and CDR2 sequences are SQVTM and ANQGSEA. The CDR3 spells CSVAMAGREQFF. For the CDR3, the DNA is TGCAGCGTCGCGATGGCAGGGCGGGAGCAGTTCTTC.

The chain couples TRBV7-9 to TRBJ2-3; D unresolved. Trimming pared 6 bases from V and 5 bases from J, leaving 18 bases between. CDR3 size: 15 residues. Germline CDR1 is SEHNR and CDR2 is FQNEAQ (reference sequence). The CDR3 DNA sequence: TGTGCCAGCAGGTCCCTCGAGGCTTCAGTAGATACGCAGTATTTT. Amino acids: CASRSLEASVDTQYF. Variable domain in full (rest from reference TRBV7-9 and TRBJ2-3): DTGVSQNPRHKITKRGQNVTFRCDPISEHNRLYWYRQTLGQGPEFLTYFQNEAQLEKSRLLSDRFSAERPKGSFSTLEIQRTEQGDSAMYLCASRSLEASVDTQYFGPGTRLTVL.

The rearrangement uses TRBV24-1 and TRBJ1-1, with 9 bases lining up with TRBD1. The V gene end was trimmed by 1 base and the J gene end by 12 bases; junction bases not matched to a gene: 5. The CDR3 is 13 amino acids. Germline assignment: CDR1 KGHDR and CDR2 SFDVKD. The CDR3 protein is CATSDFGGQGTFF. The CDR3 DNA follows: TGTGCCACCAGTGATTTCGGGGGACAGGGAACTTTCTTT.

The chain carries TRBV2 and TRBJ2-7; D gene ambiguous. The germline V and J ends were trimmed by 6 bases and 2 bases, with 8 bases remaining between them. The CDR3 spans 12 residues. Looked up from germline, CDR1 is SNHLY and CDR2 is FYNNEI. CDR3 sequence (DNA): TGTGCCAGCAGGGATCTAACCTACGAGCAGTACTTC. It is translated as CASRDLTYEQYF.

V gene TRBV4-3 combines with J gene TRBJ2-3, with D tentatively TRBD2 (6 bases). This CDR3 has 16 amino acids. V lost 1 base and J 4 bases, leaving 15 bases between the germline ends. Germline lookup yields CDR1 LGHNA and CDR2 YSLEER. CDR3 in amino acids: CASSQGGAGASDTQYF. The CDR3 DNA reads TGCGCCAGCAGCCAAGGGGGAGCGGGTGCTTCAGATACGCAGTATTTT.

V gene TRBV7-6 combines with J gene TRBJ2-2; 14 nucleotides align to TRBD2. The CDR3 runs to 18 residues. Germline V gene data show CDR1 as SGHVS and CDR2 as FNYEAQ. V lost 3 bases and J lost 2; bases outside the gene matches: 5. CDR3 in DNA: TGTGCCAGCAGCTTCTCGACTAGCGGGAGGGTAAACACCGGGGAGCTGTTTTTT. Its protein is CASSFSTSGRVNTGELFF.

The chain combines TRBV6-5 with TRBJ2-3, with 7 bases lining up with TRBD1. The CDR3 sequence is 13 residues long. V lost 8 bases to trimming and J lost 0 bases; unmatched junction nucleotides: 2. Looked up from germline, CDR1 is MNHEY and CDR2 is SVGAGI. The CDR3 nucleotides are TGTGCCAGCTCAGGGGGTAGCACAGATACGCAGTATTTT. This encodes CASSGGSTDTQYF.

This chain joins TRBV6-5 and TRBJ1-1, with TRBD1 matching 7 bases. J gave up 6 bases and V 4 bases, and 8 bases lay outside the gene matches. Germline V gene data show CDR1 as MNHEY and CDR2 as SVGAGI. CDR3 length equals 14 residues. The DNA for the CDR3 is TGTGCCAGCAGTTTAGATCCTGACAGGGCTGAAGCTTTCTTT. Translating it yields CASSLDPDRAEAFF.

This rearrangement joins TRBV9 to TRBJ1-5; 10 bases fit TRBD1. Germline loops: CDR1 SGDLS, CDR2 YYNGEE. The CDR3 length is 16 residues. V was pared by 4 bases and J by 1 base, with 5 bases of the junction left unmatched. This CDR3 is CASSPGTGESNQPQHF. CDR3 sequence (DNA): TGTGCCAGCAGCCCCGGGACAGGGGAAAGCAATCAGCCCCAGCATTTT.

Here the CDR3 DNA reads TGTGCCAGCAGCTTAGCTGGGGCCAACGTCCTGACTTTC. This codes for CASSLAGANVLTF. The chain uses TRBV11-2 and TRBJ2-6; D not resolved. This CDR3 is built from 13 residues. V dropped 1 base and J dropped 2 bases, with 0 bases sitting between them. Per germline, CDR1 SGHAT and CDR2 FQNNGV.

The rearrangement joins TRBV9 to TRBJ1-2; TRBD1 agrees at 8 bases. J gave up 8 bases and V 4 bases, and 7 bases lay outside the gene matches. Germline V gives CDR1 SGDLS, CDR2 YYNGEE. The CDR3 covers 13 residues. Here the CDR3 DNA reads TGTGCCAGCAGCCCGAGGACAGGGTTGGGCTACACCTTC. This codes for CASSPRTGLGYTF. The full variable domain, completed using reference TRBV9 and TRBJ1-2, is DSGVTQTPKHLITATGQRVTLRCSPRSGDLSVYWYQQSLDQGLQFLIQYYNGEERAKGNILERFSAQQFPDLHSELNLSSLELGDSALYFCASSPRTGLGYTFGSGTRLTVV.

This clone was seen only once. The chain uses TRBV2 and TRBJ2-7, with TRBD2 as a possible D gene (5 bases). V lost 7 bases, J lost 2 bases, and 9 bases lay in between. Per germline, CDR1 SNHLY and CDR2 FYNNEI. This CDR3 comprises 12 residues. For the CDR3, the DNA is TGTGCCAGCAATAGCGACCCCTACGAGCAGTACTTC. The encoded protein is CASNSDPYEQYF.

This clone was counted a single time. The chain employs TRBV28 and TRBJ2-5; possibly TRBD2 for D (6 bases). V was shortened by 6 bases and J by 10 bases, with 24 bases between the two germline ends. The CDR3 is made up of 15 amino acids. The germline gives CDR1 MDHEN, CDR2 SYDVKM. The chain's CDR3 is CASSPHGGSKRDQYF. CDR3 sequence (DNA): TGTGCCAGCAGCCCCCACGGGGGTTCCAAGAGAGACCAGTACTTC.

The chain is built from TRBV9 and TRBJ2-7, with D perhaps matching TRBD1 or TRBD2 (5 bases each). The CDR3 spans 13 residues. Germline CDR1 SGDLS, CDR2 YYNGEE. The ends were cut back, 4 bases at V and 3 bases at J, with 11 bases in the middle. The DNA for the CDR3 is TGTGCCAGCAGCCAGGGACCCGTCTACGAGCAGTACTTC. The encoded protein is CASSQGPVYEQYF.

The V gene is TRBV7-2, the J gene TRBJ1-2; D ambiguous. V lost 1 base to trimming and J lost 3 bases, with 6 bases between them. Germline V gene data show CDR1 as SGHTA and CDR2 as FQGNSA. The CDR3 extends over 13 amino acids. The CDR3 DNA reads as TGTGCCAGCAGCTTAGACAGTTACTATGGCTACACCTTC. It codes for CASSLDSYYGYTF.

This rearrangement joins TRBV10-2 to TRBJ1-1, with D possibly being TRBD1 (6 bases). The germline CDR1 and CDR2 sequences are WSHSY and SAAADI. V lost 2 bases to trimming and J lost 10 bases, with 17 bases between them. CDR3 length: 14 residues. CDR3 amino acids: CASSEIKGGRGAFF. For the CDR3, the DNA is TGCGCCAGCAGTGAGATTAAAGGGGGAAGGGGAGCTTTCTTT.